The clone carrying this T cell receptor beta chain was picked up many times. Its target is not known. CDR3 size: 13 residues. Trimming stripped 10 bases from V and 4 bases from J, with 14 bases between. In germline, CDR1 is ENHRY, CDR2 SYGVKD. The sample belongs to a study of identical twins. Template switching introduced a universal primer site, and the cDNA bore unique molecular identifiers. From the 5' RACE reads, TCRdb called clonotypes with MiXCR, one entry per CDR3 protein. The table shows 300,000 or so distinct CDR3 sequences, with just under 9.5% occurring only once. Overall study findings and caveats: Possibly, invariant MAIT and iNKT cells partly confounded zero-insertion analyses.

These data are also associated with another study on yellow fever vaccine responses in identical twins.

The gene calls are TRBV10-3 and TRBJ1-5; D perhaps matches TRBD1 (5 bases). The TCR originated in a woman aged 18-35 years in good health. Sequenced sample: CD8+ T cells sorted from blood. CDR3 sequence: CATERGDNQPQHF. The CDR3 DNA is TGTGCCACCGAGCGGGGGGATAATCAGCCCCAGCATTTT.